This T cell receptor (beta chain) was retrieved from a study of T-cell reconstitution after alpha-beta-depleted transplantation in children. Unique molecular identifiers tagged the TCRbeta library. TCRdb passed the PCR reads through MiXCR, listing each CDR3 protein once. The table includes about 510,000 distinct CDR3 sequences, 9.5% to 12% detected once. This CDR3 contains 17 residues. Germline loops: CDR1 SGHTA, CDR2 FQGNSA. Trimming removed 1 base from V and 5 bases from J; junction bases left unmatched: 6. This TCR was sampled from a female patient aged 2 to 10 who had a stem cell transplant for aplastic anemia, so the T cells may come from the graft donor. Source: PBMCs, mostly from graft donor cells, taken 180 days after TCRalphabeta/CD19-depleted stem cell transplant. V and J are TRBV7-2 and TRBJ2-5; 14 nucleotides align to TRBD2. For the CDR3, the DNA is TGTGCCAGCAGCTTAGGGGGACTAGCGGGAGCGGGCGAGACCCAGTACTTC. As protein: CASSLGGLAGAGETQYF.